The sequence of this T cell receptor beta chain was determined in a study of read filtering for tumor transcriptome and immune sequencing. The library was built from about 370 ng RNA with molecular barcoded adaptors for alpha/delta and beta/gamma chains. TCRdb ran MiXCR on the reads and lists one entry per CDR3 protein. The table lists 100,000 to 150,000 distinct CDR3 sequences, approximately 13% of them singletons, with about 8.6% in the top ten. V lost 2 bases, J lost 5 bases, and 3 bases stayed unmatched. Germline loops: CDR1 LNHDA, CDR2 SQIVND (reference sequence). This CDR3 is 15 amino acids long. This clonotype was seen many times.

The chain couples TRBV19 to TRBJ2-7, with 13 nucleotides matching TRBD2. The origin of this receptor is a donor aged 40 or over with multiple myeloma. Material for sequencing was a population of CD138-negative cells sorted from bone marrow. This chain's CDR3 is CASSIPGTSGDEQYF. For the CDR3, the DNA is TGTGCCAGTAGTATACCGGGGACTAGCGGGGACGAGCAGTACTTC.